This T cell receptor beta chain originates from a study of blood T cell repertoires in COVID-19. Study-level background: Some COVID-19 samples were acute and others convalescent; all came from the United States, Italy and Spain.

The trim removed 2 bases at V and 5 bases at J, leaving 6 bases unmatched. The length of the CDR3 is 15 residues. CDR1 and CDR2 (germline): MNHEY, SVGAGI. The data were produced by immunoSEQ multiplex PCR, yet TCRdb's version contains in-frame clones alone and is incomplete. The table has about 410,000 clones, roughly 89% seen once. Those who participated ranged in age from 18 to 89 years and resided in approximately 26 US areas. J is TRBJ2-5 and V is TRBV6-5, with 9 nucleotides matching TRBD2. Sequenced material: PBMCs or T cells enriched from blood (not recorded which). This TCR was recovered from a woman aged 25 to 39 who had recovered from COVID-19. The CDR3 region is CASSYGGGAFETQYF. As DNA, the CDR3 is TGTGCCAGCAGTTACGGCGGGGGGGCATTCGAGACCCAGTACTTC.